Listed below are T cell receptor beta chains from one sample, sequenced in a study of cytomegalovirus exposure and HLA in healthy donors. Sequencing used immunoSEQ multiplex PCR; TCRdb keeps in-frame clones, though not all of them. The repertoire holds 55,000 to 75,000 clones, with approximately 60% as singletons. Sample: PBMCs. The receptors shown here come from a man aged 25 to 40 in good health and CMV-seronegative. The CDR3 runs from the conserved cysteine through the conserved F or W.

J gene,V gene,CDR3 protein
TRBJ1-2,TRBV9,CASSFSGIGYTF
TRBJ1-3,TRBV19,CASSTGARNTIYF
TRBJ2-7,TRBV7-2,CASSLILAGGLDEQYF
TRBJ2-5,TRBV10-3,CAISDPRQPLTQYF
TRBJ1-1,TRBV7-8,CASSPLRGSAEAFF
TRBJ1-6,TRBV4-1,CASSPPIGGLSPLHF
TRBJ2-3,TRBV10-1,CASRCPSGLSTDTQYF
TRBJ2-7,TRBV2,CASSDQTRGYEQYF
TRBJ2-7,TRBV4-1,CASSQDFRTSSTKQYF
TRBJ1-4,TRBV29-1,CSGGQPNEKLFF
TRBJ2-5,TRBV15,CATSRTTRGETQYF
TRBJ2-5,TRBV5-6,CASSLAGGPGQETQYF
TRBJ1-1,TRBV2,CASSELGGNTEAFF
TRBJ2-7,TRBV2,CASSEYRTYEQYF
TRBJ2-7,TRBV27,CASSLSGHSYEQYF
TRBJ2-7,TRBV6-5,CASSYSNRGSYEQYF
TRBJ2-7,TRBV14,CASSQTGGGAYEQYF
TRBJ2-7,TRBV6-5,CASSSPGQGAAEQYF
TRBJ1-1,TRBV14,CASSLGQFNTEAFF
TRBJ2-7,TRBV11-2,CASSHAGWGEQYF
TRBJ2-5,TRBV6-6,CASSYQGVGQETQYF
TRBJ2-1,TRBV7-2,CASSLTGSYNEQFF
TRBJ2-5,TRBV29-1,CSAHRARYQETQYF
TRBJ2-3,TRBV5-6,CASSLVLASTQYF
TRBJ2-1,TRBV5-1,CASSGGQGRYNEQFF
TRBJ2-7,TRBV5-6,CASSRGTRSYEQYF
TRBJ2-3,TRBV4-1,CASAKDGGGTDTQYF
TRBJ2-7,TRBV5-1,CASRRTGGTYEQYF
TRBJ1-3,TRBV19,CASAMTVSGNTIYF
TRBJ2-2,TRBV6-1,CASSRRTTGAGELFF
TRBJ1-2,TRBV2,CASSEGQGLNYGYTF
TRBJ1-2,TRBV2,CASSEDRGLLGYTF
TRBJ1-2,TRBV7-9,CASSSGTGVEGYTF
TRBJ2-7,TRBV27,CASSRGSYYEQYF
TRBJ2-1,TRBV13,CASSSTIPGWDEQFF
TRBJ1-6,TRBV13,CASRVRGGADSPLHF
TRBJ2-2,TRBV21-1,CASRQGARRELFF
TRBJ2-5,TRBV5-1,CASSLTQETQYF
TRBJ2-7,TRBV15,CATSRAQGYEQYF
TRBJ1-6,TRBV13,CASSSYPLVPAPLHF
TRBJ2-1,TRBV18,CASSPTGEQFF
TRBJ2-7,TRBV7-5,CARSLGQGSKYEQYF
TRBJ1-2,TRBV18,CASSGDRANYGYTF
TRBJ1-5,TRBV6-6,CASRIQGSNQPQHF
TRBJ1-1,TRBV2,CASGREGDTEAFF
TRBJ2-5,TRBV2,CASRRRLAGGQETQYF